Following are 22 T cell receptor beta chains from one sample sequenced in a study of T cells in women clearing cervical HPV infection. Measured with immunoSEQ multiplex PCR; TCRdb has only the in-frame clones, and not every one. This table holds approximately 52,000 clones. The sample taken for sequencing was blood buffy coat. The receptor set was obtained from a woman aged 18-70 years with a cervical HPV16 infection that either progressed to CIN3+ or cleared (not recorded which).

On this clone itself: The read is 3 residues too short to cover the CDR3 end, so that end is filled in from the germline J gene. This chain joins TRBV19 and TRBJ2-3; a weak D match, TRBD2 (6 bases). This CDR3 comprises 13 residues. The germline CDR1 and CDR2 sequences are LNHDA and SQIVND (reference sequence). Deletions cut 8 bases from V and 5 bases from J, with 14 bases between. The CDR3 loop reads CASGSGWGDTQYF. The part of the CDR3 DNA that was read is TGTGCCAGTGGCAGCGGGTGGGGAGATACG.

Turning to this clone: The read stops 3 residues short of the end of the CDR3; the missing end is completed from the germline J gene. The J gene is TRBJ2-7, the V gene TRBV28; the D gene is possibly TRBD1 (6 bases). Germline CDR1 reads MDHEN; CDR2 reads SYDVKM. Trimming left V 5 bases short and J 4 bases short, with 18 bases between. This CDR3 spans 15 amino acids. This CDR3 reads CASSPDRRRAYEQYF. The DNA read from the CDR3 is TGTGCCAGCAGTCCAGACAGGAGAAGGGCGTACGAG.

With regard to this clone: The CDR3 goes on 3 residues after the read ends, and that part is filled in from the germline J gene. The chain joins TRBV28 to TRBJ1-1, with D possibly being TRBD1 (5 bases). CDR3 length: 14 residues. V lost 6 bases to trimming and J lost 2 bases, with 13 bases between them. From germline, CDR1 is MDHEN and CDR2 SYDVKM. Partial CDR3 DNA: TGTGCCAGCAGGGGGGGACTGTACAACACTGAA. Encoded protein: CASRGGLYNTE. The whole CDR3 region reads CASRGGLYNTEAFF.

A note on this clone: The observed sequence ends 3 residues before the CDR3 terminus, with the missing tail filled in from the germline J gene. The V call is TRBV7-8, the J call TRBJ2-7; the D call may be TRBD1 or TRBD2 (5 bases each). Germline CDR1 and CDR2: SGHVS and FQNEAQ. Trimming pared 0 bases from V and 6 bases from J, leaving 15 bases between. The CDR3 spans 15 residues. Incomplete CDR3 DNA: TGTGCCAGCAGCTTAGCGCGTCTCTCGAGGGGCGAG. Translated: CASSLARLSRGE. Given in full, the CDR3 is CASSLARLSRGEQYF.

Partial CDR3 DNA: TGCAGTGCTAGAGGGGGGCAGAATAATTCACCC. This translates into CSARGGQNNSP. The CDR3 in full is CSARGGQNNSPLHF. This chain joins TRBV20-1 and TRBJ1-6; TRBD1 is a possible D gene (6 bases). The read terminates 3 residues before the CDR3 end, so the remaining end is supplied by the germline J gene. Germline CDR1 reads DFQATT; CDR2 reads SNEGSKA (reference sequence). Trimming removed 1 base at V and 5 bases at J, with 9 bases between. This CDR3 contains 14 residues.

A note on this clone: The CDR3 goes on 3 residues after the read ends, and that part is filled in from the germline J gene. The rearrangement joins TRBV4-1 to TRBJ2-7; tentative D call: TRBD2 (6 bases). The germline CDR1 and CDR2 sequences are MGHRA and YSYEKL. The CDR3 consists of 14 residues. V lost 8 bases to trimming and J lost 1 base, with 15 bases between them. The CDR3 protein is CASAPGGGSYEQYF. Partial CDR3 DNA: TGCGCCAGCGCTCCCGGGGGAGGTTCCTACGAG.

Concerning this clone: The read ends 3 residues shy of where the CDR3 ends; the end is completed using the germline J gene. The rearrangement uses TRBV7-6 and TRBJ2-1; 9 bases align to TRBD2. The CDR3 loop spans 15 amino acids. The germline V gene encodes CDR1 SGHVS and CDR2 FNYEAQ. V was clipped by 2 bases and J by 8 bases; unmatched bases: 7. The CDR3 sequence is CASSLKAGGVDEQFF. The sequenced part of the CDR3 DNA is TGTGCCAGCAGCTTAAAAGCGGGAGGTGTCGATGAG.

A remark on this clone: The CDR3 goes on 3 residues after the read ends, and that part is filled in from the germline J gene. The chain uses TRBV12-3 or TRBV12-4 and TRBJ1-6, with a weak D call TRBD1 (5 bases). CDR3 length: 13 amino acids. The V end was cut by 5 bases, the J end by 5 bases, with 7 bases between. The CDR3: CASSGGDNSPLHF. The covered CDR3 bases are TGTGCCAGCAGTGGGGGGGATAATTCACCC.

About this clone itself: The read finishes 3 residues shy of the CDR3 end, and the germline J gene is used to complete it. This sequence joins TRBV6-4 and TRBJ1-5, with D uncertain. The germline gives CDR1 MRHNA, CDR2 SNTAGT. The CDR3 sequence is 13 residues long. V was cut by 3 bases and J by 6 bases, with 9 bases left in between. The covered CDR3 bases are TGTGCCAGCAGTGAAGGCCCTCTTCAGCCC. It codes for CASSEGPLQP. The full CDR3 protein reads CASSEGPLQPQHF.

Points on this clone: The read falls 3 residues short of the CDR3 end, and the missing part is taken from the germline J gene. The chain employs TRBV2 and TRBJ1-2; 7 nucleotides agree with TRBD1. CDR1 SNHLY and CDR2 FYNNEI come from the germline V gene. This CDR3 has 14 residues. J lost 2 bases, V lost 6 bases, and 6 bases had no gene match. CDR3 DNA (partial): TGTGCCAGCAGCGCATTGGACAGGAACTATGGC. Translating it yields CASSALDRNYG. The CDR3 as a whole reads CASSALDRNYGYTF.

The CDR3 loop is CSGRQPGEKLFF. Partial CDR3 DNA: TGCAGTGGAAGACAGCCCGGTGAAAAA. The chain recombines TRBV20-1 with TRBJ1-4; a weak D match, TRBD1 (5 bases). The CDR3 is cut off 3 residues early in the read; its end comes from the germline J gene. V was cut by 7 bases and J by 7 bases, with 13 bases left in between. Germline V lookup: CDR1 DFQATT, CDR2 SNEGSKA (reference sequence). The CDR3 has 12 residues.

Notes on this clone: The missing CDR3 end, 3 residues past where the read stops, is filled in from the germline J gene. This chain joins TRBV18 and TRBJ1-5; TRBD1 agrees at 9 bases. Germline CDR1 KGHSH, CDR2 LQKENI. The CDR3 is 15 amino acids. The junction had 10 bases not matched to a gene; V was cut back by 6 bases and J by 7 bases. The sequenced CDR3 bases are TGTGCCAGCTCTCAACAGGGACAGGGCCACCAGCCC. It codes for CASSQQGQGHQP. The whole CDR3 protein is CASSQQGQGHQPQHF.

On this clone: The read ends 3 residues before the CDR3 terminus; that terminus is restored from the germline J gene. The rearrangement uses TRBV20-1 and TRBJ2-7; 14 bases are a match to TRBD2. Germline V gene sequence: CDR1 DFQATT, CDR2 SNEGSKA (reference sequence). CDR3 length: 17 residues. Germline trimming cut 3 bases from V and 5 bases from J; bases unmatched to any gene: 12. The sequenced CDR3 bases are TGCAGTGCTAGGGGGATCTCCGGGACTAGCGGGAGAAACGAG. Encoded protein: CSARGISGTSGRNE. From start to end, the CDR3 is CSARGISGTSGRNEQYF.

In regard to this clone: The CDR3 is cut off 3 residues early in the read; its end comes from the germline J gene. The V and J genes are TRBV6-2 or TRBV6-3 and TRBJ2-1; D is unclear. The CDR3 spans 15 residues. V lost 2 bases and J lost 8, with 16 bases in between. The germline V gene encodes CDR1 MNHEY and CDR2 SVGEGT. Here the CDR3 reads CASSYVVLSGDEQFF. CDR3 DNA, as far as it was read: TGTGCCAGCAGTTACGTTGTCCTCTCGGGTGATGAG.

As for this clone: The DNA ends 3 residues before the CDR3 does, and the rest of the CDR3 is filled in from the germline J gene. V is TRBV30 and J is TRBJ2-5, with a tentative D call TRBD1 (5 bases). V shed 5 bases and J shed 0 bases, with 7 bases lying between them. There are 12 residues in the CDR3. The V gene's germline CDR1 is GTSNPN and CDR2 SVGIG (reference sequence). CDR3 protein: CAWGRDQETQYF. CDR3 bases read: TGTGCCTGGGGCAGGGACCAAGAGACC.

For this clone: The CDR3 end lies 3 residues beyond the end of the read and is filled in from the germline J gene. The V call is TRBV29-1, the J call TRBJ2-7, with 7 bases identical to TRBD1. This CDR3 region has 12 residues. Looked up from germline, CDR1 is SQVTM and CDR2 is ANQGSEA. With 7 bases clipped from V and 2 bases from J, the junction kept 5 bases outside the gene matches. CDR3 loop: CSAWDRPYEQYF. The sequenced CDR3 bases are TGCAGCGCGTGGGACAGACCCTACGAG.

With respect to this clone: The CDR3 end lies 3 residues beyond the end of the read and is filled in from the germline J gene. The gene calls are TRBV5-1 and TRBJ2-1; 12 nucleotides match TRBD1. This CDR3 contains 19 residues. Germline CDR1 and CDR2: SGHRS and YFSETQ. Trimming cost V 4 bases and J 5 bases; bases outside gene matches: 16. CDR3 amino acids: CASSPGTGGARERHNEQFF. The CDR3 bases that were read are TGCGCCAGCAGCCCCGGGACAGGGGGCGCGCGGGAGAGGCACAATGAG.

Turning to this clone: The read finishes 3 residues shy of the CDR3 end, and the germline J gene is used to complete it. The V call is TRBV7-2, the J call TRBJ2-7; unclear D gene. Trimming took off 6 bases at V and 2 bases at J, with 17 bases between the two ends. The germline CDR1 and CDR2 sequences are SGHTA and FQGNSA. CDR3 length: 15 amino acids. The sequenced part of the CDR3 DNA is TGTGCCAGCAGTTCATTCACTGGGCTGGCCTACGAG. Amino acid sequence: CASSSFTGLAYE. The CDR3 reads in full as CASSSFTGLAYEQYF.

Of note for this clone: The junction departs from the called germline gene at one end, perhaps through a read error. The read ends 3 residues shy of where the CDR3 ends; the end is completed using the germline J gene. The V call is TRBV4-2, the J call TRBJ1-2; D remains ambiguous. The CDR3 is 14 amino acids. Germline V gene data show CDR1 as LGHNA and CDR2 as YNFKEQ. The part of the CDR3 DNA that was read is TGCGCCAGCAGCCAAAGCCAAGCTAACTATGGC. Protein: CASSQSQANYG. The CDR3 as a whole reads CASSQSQANYGYTF.

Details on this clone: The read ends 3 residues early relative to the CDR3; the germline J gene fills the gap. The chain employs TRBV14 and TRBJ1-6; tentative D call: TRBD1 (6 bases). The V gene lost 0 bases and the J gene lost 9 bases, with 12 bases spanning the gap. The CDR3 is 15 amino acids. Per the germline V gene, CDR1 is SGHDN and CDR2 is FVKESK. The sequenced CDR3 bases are TGTGCCAGCAGCCAAGATCCAGGGGTAGGTTCACCC. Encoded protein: CASSQDPGVGSP. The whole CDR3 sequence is CASSQDPGVGSPLHF.

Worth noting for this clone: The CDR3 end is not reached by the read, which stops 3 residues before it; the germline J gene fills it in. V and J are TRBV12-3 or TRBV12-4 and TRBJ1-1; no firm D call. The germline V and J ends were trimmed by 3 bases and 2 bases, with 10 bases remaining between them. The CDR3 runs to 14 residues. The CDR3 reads CASSLERPNTEAFF. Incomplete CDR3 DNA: TGTGCCAGCAGTTTGGAGCGTCCTAACACTGAA.

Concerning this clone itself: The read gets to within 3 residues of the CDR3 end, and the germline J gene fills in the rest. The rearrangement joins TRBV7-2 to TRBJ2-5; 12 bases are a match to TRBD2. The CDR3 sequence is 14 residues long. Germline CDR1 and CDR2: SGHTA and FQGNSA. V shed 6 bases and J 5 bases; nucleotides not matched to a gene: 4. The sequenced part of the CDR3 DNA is TGTGCCAGCAGGCTAGCGGGAGGGAGGGAGACC. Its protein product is CASRLAGGRET. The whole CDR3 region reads CASRLAGGRETQYF.